The 10 T cell receptor beta chains reported below all come from one sample, sequenced in a study of human T cells and chemical hapten exposure. TCRdb passed the RACE reads through MiXCR, listing each CDR3 protein once. The sample includes more than 150,000 distinct CDR3 sequences, around 30% seen only once; the top ten take less than 3%. Noted time point: pre-sensitization, week 0. Treatment in this sample: therapeutic diphenylcyclopropenone sensitization with weekly scalp DPC. This material consisted of whole blood, taken in connection with sensitization to the hapten diphenylcyclopropenone (DPC). Every receptor here comes from a woman under 40 with alopecia areata. Some clones in this sample may be carry-over from other donors' samples.

The genes are TRBV7-2 and TRBJ2-7; weak D call: TRBD2 (6 bases). Germline V gene sequence: CDR1 SGHTA, CDR2 FQGNSA. The CDR3 runs 13 residues. Trimming shortened V by 5 bases and J by 2 bases, and 10 bases separated the two germline ends. The CDR3 region is CASSHRGTYEQYF. The DNA of the CDR3 is TGTGCCAGCAGCCACCGGGGGACCTACGAGCAGTACTTC.

This clonotype was detected a few times. This chain joins TRBV29-1 and TRBJ2-7; D might be TRBD2 (6 bases). The V and J ends lost 4 bases and 3 bases respectively, with 7 bases between them. The CDR3 length is 11 residues. Germline V gene data show CDR1 as SQVTM and CDR2 as ANQGSEA. CDR3 nucleotides: TGCAGCGTTGGGACTAACTACGAGCAGTACTTC. Amino acid sequence: CSVGTNYEQYF.

This clonotype came up a few times. The genes are TRBV4-3 and TRBJ1-3, with D unresolved. V was cut by 3 bases and J by 4 bases, with 10 bases left in between. The CDR3 extends over 14 amino acids. Germline CDR1 is LGHNA and CDR2 is YSLEER. CDR3 in DNA: TGCGCCAGCAGCCAGCAAACCCCGGGAAACACCATATATTTT. Translation gives CASSQQTPGNTIYF.

This clonotype was observed a handful of times. This chain joins TRBV28 and TRBJ2-7, with 7 bases identical to TRBD1. The CDR3 is made up of 15 amino acids. V lost 2 bases to trimming and J lost 2 bases; unmatched junction nucleotides: 6. Germline-derived CDR1 and CDR2 are MDHEN and SYDVKM. The CDR3 region has the DNA TGTGCCAGCAGTTTACTTCGGGACAGACCCTACGAGCAGTACTTC. It encodes CASSLLRDRPYEQYF.

The sample holds a few counts of this clonotype. V is TRBV7-2 and J is TRBJ2-7; D is uncertain. Trimming stripped 2 bases from V and 0 bases from J, with 11 bases between. The CDR3 is 15 amino acids. Germline CDR1 and CDR2: SGHTA and FQGNSA. The CDR3 coding sequence is TGTGCCAGCAGCTTACAACAGATTAGCTCCTACGAGCAGTACTTC. This sequence encodes CASSLQQISSYEQYF. Full variable domain (remainder filled in from reference TRBV7-2 and TRBJ2-7): GAGVSQSPSNKVTEKGKDVELRCDPISGHTALYWYRQSLGQGLEFLIYFQGNSAPDKSGLPSDRFSAERTGGSVSTLTIQRTQQEDSAVYLCASSLQQISSYEQYFGPGTRLTVT.

This clonotype was seen a few times. V gene TRBV3-1 combines with J gene TRBJ1-2; D possibly corresponds to TRBD1 (5 bases). V lost 0 bases, J lost 8 bases, and 16 bases lay in between. Germline loops: CDR1 LGHDT, CDR2 YNNKEL (reference sequence). This CDR3 is 15 amino acids long. The CDR3 reads CASSQDPSGSRGYTF. The CDR3 nucleotides read TGTGCCAGCAGCCAAGACCCGTCAGGGTCGCGGGGCTACACCTTC.

V gene TRBV28 combines with J gene TRBJ2-5, with 7 bases that match TRBD1. From germline, CDR1 is MDHEN and CDR2 SYDVKM. Trimming at V came to 6 bases and at J to 3 bases, leaving 13 bases not matched to a gene. The CDR3 has 16 amino acids. CDR3 sequence: CASRNSRRGGEETQYF. CDR3 DNA: TGTGCCAGCAGAAACTCGCGTCGAGGGGGCGAAGAGACCCAGTACTTC.

A few counts support this clonotype. This chain links TRBV29-1 with TRBJ1-1; D call uncertain. Trimming shortened V by 6 bases and J by 0 bases, and 8 bases separated the two germline ends. The V gene's germline CDR1 is SQVTM and CDR2 ANQGSEA. CDR3 length equals 12 residues. This CDR3 reads CSVQRLNTEAFF. The CDR3 nucleotides are TGCAGCGTCCAACGTTTGAACACTGAAGCTTTCTTT.

This clonotype turned up a few times. The V gene is TRBV7-9, the J gene TRBJ1-1; weak D call: TRBD1 (5 bases). Between the trimmed V and J ends, which lost 1 base and 1 base, there was a span of 7 bases. Per the germline V gene, CDR1 is SEHNR and CDR2 is FQNEAQ (reference sequence). The CDR3 has 14 amino acids. The CDR3 nucleotides are TGTGCCAGCAGCTTAGAGCAGGGGAACACTGAAGCTTTCTTT. Protein product: CASSLEQGNTEAFF.

The chain carries TRBV5-1 and TRBJ2-1; D gene ambiguous. There are 14 residues in the CDR3. The germline V gene encodes CDR1 SGHRS and CDR2 YFSETQ. Trimming took 1 base from V and 6 from J, leaving 11 bases between them. In DNA, the CDR3 is TGCGCCAGCAGCTTGATGCACCAGCCCAATGAGCAGTTCTTC. This translates into CASSLMHQPNEQFF.